Shown below are 6 T cell receptor beta chains from a single sample sequenced in a study of blood T cells in healthy people across ages. Primed by a sample-barcoded 5' primer and a J-beta primer mix, a second PCR proceeded for about 6 to 12 cycles. TCRdb re-called the 5' RACE reads with MiXCR, one entry per CDR3 protein. There are around 1.5 million distinct CDR3 sequences in the sample; approximately 59% occur only once, and more than 6% lies in the top ten. The specimen sequenced was blood. The receptors were gathered from a young man in good health.

V and J are TRBV29-1 and TRBJ2-5; no firm D call. The germline CDR1 and CDR2 sequences are SQVTM and ANQGSEA. The CDR3 has 12 residues. Deletions cut 7 bases from V and 2 bases from J, with 11 bases between. Here the CDR3 reads CSGLPLQETQYF. The CDR3 DNA follows: TGCAGCGGCCTACCGCTGCAAGAGACCCAGTACTTC.

V usage is TRBV4-1 and J usage is TRBJ1-2; no firm D call. The CDR3 is 12 residues long. With 4 bases removed from V and 8 bases from J, the gap between germline ends came to 11 bases. Germline V gives CDR1 MGHRA, CDR2 YSYEKL. The CDR3 bases are TGCGCCAGCAGCCGAATTAGCGGGGGCTACACCTTC. Protein sequence: CASSRISGGYTF.

The chain uses TRBV7-6 and TRBJ1-4; perhaps TRBD1 as D (6 bases). The CDR3 is made up of 15 amino acids. Trimming pared 5 bases from V and 7 bases from J, leaving 17 bases between. CDR1 SGHVS and CDR2 FNYEAQ come from the germline V gene. The CDR3 is CASSPRDMEREKLFF. Written as DNA, the CDR3 is TGTGCCAGCAGCCCCCGGGACATGGAACGTGAAAAACTGTTTTTT.

V and J are TRBV6-2 or TRBV6-3 and TRBJ2-3; tentative D call: TRBD1 (5 bases). The ends were cut back, 2 bases at V and 1 base at J, with 13 bases in the middle. There are 16 residues in the CDR3. CDR1 and CDR2 from the germline V gene are MNHEY and SVGEGT. CDR3 amino acids: CASSYTGGVGTDTQYF. The CDR3 region has the DNA TGTGCCAGCAGTTACACAGGCGGAGTCGGCACAGATACGCAGTATTTT.

V gene TRBV29-1 combines with J gene TRBJ1-4; a weak D match, TRBD1 (5 bases). CDR3 length: 12 residues. V was cut by 6 bases and J by 8 bases, with 13 bases left in between. Germline loops: CDR1 SQVTM, CDR2 ANQGSEA. CDR3 nucleotide sequence: TGCAGCGTAGAGGACAAATGGGAAAAACTGTTTTTT. Its protein is CSVEDKWEKLFF.

This clonotype was found many times. The V and J genes are TRBV11-2 and TRBJ2-1, with D maybe TRBD2 (7 bases). This CDR3 contains 14 residues. CDR1 is SGHAT, CDR2 FQNNGV, per germline. Trimming took off 1 base at V and 6 bases at J, with 10 bases between the two ends. CDR3 sequence reads: CASSLARGPNEQFF. CDR3 DNA sequence: TGTGCCAGCAGCTTAGCGCGGGGGCCCAATGAGCAGTTCTTC.